The 15 T cell receptor beta chains below were found in one sample sequenced in a study of T cells after yellow fever vaccination. TCRdb reprocessed the 5' RACE reads with MiXCR, giving one entry per CDR3 protein. The sample lists 300,000 to 350,000 distinct CDR3 sequences; 3.5% to 4.5% were seen once. The material was PBMCs, obtained 15 days after the yellow fever booster vaccination. Receptor source: a man between 18 and 29 years old who received the YFV17D yellow fever vaccine.

The V gene is TRBV4-2, the J gene TRBJ1-1; D is perhaps TRBD1 (6 bases). The CDR3 has 14 residues. V lost 1 base to trimming and J lost 6 bases, with 12 bases between them. Germline CDR1 is LGHNA and CDR2 is YNFKEQ. CDR3 coding DNA: TGTGCCAGCAGCCAAGCTAGGGGGGCCCCTGAAGCTTTCTTT. Translating gives CASSQARGAPEAFF.

Of note for this clonotype: One junction end disagrees with the germline gene, perhaps due to a read error. V and J are TRBV7-9 and TRBJ1-1; D is undetermined. This CDR3 is 12 amino acids long. The germline gives CDR1 SEHNR, CDR2 FQNEAQ (reference sequence). The chain's CDR3 is CASSRGNTEASF. In nucleotides, the CDR3 is TGTGCCAGCAGCCGTGGGAACACTGAAGCTTCCTTT.

The chain combines TRBV5-4 with TRBJ1-1, with D unclear. V lost 0 bases and J lost 6, with 9 bases in between. The CDR3 is 13 residues long. The germline V gene encodes CDR1 SGHNT and CDR2 YYREEE (reference sequence). The CDR3 nucleotides are TGTGCCAGCAGCTTGGGCCGGGGATCTGAAGCTTTCTTT. Translation: CASSLGRGSEAFF.

This clonotype was recorded at least ten times. The chain employs TRBV20-1 and TRBJ2-7; TRBD1 matches 10 bases. The CDR3 sequence is 13 residues long. Trimming cost V 5 bases and J 5 bases; bases outside gene matches: 6. Germline assignment: CDR1 DFQATT and CDR2 SNEGSKA (reference sequence). The CDR3 bases are TGCAGTGCTCCAATTGGGACAGGGGACGAGCAGTACTTC. This encodes CSAPIGTGDEQYF.

This clonotype appeared a few times. The rearrangement uses TRBV6-5 and TRBJ1-5, with D maybe TRBD1 (6 bases). V gave up 5 bases and J gave up 3 bases, with 14 bases separating them. Per the germline V gene, CDR1 is MNHEY and CDR2 is SVGAGI. CDR3 size: 15 residues. The CDR3 bases are TGTGCCAGCAGTACGGGACACCCTAACAATCAGCCCCAGCATTTT. Translated: CASSTGHPNNQPQHF.

This clonotype was observed a few times. CDR3 protein: CASISGGAYNEQFF. The CDR3 DNA is TGTGCCAGTATAAGCGGGGGAGCCTACAATGAGCAGTTCTTC. The chain is built from TRBV19 and TRBJ2-1; 8 nucleotides line up with TRBD2. With V trimmed by 7 bases and J by 2 bases, 4 bases remained unmatched. CDR1 LNHDA and CDR2 SQIVND come from the germline V gene (reference sequence). The CDR3 has 14 residues.

This clonotype has a count of ten or more. The chain joins TRBV20-1 to TRBJ1-6; D is unclear. Trimming stripped 6 bases from V and 0 bases from J, with 12 bases between. CDR1 DFQATT and CDR2 SNEGSKA come from the germline V gene (reference sequence). The CDR3 consists of 15 residues. CDR3 nucleotide sequence: TGCAGTGCCCATCACGCCGTCTCCTATAATTCACCCCTCCACTTT. Its translation is CSAHHAVSYNSPLHF.

This clonotype was observed many times. The gene calls are TRBV20-1 and TRBJ2-7; 8 bases align to TRBD1. The CDR3 has 13 amino acids. Germline values: CDR1 DFQATT, CDR2 SNEGSKA (reference sequence). V shed 6 bases and J 2 bases; nucleotides not matched to a gene: 6. This CDR3 is CSANRGAPYEQYF. CDR3 DNA: TGCAGTGCAAACAGGGGGGCCCCCTACGAGCAGTACTTC.

This clonotype showed up many times. The rearrangement uses TRBV5-5 and TRBJ1-6; D unclear. V was trimmed by 3 bases and J by 9 bases, leaving 7 bases between them. The CDR3 consists of 12 residues. CDR1 and CDR2 (germline): SGHKS, YYEKEE (reference sequence). This CDR3 reads CASSSTTSPLHF. The CDR3 DNA reads as TGTGCCAGCAGCTCTACTACTTCACCCCTCCACTTT.

The V gene is TRBV24-1, the J gene TRBJ2-3; D perhaps matches TRBD1 (6 bases). Trimming cost V 9 bases and J 0 bases, with 12 bases left between them. Germline CDR1 is KGHDR and CDR2 is SFDVKD. The CDR3 has 14 residues. As DNA, the CDR3 is TGTGCCACCGGAGGACAGACTAGCACAGATACGCAGTATTTT. This gives the protein CATGGQTSTDTQYF.

This clonotype was observed many times. The V call is TRBV28, the J call TRBJ1-4; the D is unclear. Trimming took off 6 bases at V and 7 bases at J, with 9 bases between the two ends. This CDR3 spans 12 amino acids. Per the germline V gene, CDR1 is MDHEN and CDR2 is SYDVKM. DNA for the CDR3: TGTGCCAGCAGGGTAGCTAGTGAAAAACTGTTTTTT. The encoded protein is CASRVASEKLFF.

About this clonotype: A much larger clone lies a single base off, so this may be a read error. This chain connects TRBV3-1 to TRBJ1-1; D ambiguous. The CDR3 spans 13 residues. The germline CDR1 and CDR2 sequences are LGHDT and YNNKEL (reference sequence). V dropped 1 base and J dropped 3 bases, with 6 bases sitting between them. The CDR3 loop is CASSQGRYTEAFF. DNA of the CDR3: TGTGCCAGCAGCCAAGGGAGATACACTGAAGCTTTCTTT.

This clonotype was counted at least ten times. The V gene is TRBV9, the J gene TRBJ1-5; D gene ambiguous. The V and J ends lost 0 bases and 3 bases respectively, with 4 bases between them. The CDR3 has 13 amino acids. Germline-derived CDR1 and CDR2 are SGDLS and YYNGEE. CDR3 sequence (DNA): TGTGCCAGCAGCGTAGATTACAATCAGCCCCAGCATTTT. Translated, it gives CASSVDYNQPQHF. Based on the CDR3 plus reference TRBV9 and TRBJ1-5, the full variable domain is DSGVTQTPKHLITATGQRVTLRCSPRSGDLSVYWYQQSLDQGLQFLIQYYNGEERAKGNILERFSAQQFPDLHSELNLSSLELGDSALYFCASSVDYNQPQHFGDGTRLSIL.

This clonotype was detected many times. The chain joins TRBV5-1 to TRBJ1-6; D ambiguous. The CDR3 has 16 amino acids. Germline V gene sequence: CDR1 SGHRS, CDR2 YFSETQ. V was cut by 0 bases and J by 5 bases, with 12 bases left in between. The CDR3 nucleotides read TGCGCCAGCAGCTTGGGGACGGACTTTCATAATTCACCCCTCCACTTT. It yields the protein CASSLGTDFHNSPLHF.

The chain couples TRBV30 to TRBJ2-1; a possible D gene is TRBD2 (6 bases). Trimming cost V 0 bases and J 8 bases, with 8 bases left between them. This CDR3 has 12 amino acids. Looked up from germline, CDR1 is GTSNPN and CDR2 is SVGIG (reference sequence). CDR3 sequence reads: CAWSVPGDEQFF. CDR3 sequence (DNA): TGTGCCTGGAGTGTACCGGGGGATGAGCAGTTCTTC.